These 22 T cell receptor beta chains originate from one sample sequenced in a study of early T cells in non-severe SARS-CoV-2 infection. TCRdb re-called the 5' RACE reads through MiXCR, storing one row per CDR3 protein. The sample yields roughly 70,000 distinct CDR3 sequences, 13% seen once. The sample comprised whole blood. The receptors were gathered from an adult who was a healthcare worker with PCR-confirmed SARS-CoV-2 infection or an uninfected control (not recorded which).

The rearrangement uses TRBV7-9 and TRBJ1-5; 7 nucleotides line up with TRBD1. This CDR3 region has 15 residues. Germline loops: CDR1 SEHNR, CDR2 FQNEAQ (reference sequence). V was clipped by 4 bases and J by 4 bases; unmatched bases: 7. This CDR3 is CASSSPQGRNQPQHF. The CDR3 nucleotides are TGTGCCAGCAGCTCACCACAGGGGAGGAATCAGCCCCAGCATTTT.

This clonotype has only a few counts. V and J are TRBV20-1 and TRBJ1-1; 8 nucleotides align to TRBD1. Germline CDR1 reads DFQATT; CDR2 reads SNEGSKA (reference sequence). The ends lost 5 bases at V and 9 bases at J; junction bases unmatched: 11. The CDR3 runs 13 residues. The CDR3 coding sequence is TGCAGTGCTGTACAGGGGGGAGTGGTGAAAGCTTTCTTT. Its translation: CSAVQGGVVKAFF.

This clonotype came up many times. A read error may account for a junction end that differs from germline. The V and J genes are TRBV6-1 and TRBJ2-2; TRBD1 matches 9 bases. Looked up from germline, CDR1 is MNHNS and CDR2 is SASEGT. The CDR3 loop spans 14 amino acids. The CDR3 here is CASREGQGTGELFF. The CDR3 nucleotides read TGTGCCAGCAGGGAAGGACAGGGGACCGGGGAGCTGTTTTTT.

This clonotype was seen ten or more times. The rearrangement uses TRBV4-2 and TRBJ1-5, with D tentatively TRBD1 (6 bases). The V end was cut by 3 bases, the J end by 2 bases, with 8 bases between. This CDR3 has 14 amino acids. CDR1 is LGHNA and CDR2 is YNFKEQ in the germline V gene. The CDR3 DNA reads TGTGCCAGCAGCCAGGCAGGGGGCAATCAGCCCCAGCATTTT. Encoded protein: CASSQAGGNQPQHF.

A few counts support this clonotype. This CDR3 reads CATSDPGTRRDTQYF. As DNA, the CDR3 is TGTGCCACCAGTGATCCCGGGACTCGTCGTGATACGCAGTATTTT. The chain has TRBV24-1 and TRBJ2-3, with D tentatively TRBD2 (6 bases). CDR1 is KGHDR, CDR2 SFDVKD, per germline. The V end was cut by 3 bases, the J end by 6 bases, with 15 bases between. The CDR3 has 15 amino acids.

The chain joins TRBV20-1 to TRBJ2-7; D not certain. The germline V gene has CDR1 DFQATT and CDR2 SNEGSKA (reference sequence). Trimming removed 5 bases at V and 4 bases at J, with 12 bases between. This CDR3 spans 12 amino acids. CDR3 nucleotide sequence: TGCAGTGCTCCTGGTCTGGGATACGAGCAGTACTTC. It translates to CSAPGLGYEQYF.

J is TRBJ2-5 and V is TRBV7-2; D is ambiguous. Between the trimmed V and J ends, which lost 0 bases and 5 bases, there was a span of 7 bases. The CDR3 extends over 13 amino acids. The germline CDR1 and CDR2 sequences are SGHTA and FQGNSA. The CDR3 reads CASSLALLETQYF. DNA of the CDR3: TGTGCCAGCAGCTTAGCGTTACTGGAGACCCAGTACTTC.

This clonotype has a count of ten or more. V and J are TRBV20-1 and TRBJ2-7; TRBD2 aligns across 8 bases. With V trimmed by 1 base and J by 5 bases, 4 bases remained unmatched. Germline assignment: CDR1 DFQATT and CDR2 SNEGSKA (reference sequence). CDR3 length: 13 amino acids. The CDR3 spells CSARVLAGNEQYF. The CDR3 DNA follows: TGCAGTGCTAGAGTCCTAGCGGGCAACGAGCAGTACTTC.

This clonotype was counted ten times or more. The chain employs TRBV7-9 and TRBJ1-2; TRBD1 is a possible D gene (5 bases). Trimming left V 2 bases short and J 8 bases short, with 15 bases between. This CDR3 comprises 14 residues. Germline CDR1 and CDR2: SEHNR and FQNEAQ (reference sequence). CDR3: CASSLLGTGEGYTF. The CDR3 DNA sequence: TGTGCCAGCAGCTTACTTGGAACGGGGGAGGGCTACACCTTC.

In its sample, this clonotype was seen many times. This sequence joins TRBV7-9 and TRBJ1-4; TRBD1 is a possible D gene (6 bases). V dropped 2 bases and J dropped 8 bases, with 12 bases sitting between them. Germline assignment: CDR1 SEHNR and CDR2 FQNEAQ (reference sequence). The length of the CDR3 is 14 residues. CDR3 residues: CASSLSGGKEKLFF. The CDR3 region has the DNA TGTGCCAGCAGCTTAAGTGGGGGCAAGGAAAAACTGTTTTTT. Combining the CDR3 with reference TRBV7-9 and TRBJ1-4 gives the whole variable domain DTGVSQNPRHKITKRGQNVTFRCDPISEHNRLYWYRQTLGQGPEFLTYFQNEAQLEKSRLLSDRFSAERPKGSFSTLEIQRTEQGDSAMYLCASSLSGGKEKLFFGSGTQLSVL.

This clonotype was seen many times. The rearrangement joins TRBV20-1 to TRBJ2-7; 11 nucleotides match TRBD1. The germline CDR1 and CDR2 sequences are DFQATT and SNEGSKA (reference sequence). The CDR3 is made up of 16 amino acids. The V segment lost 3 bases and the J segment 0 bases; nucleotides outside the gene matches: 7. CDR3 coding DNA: TGCAGTGCTAGCGGACAGGGGGCGCCAAGCTCCTACGAGCAGTACTTC. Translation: CSASGQGAPSSYEQYF.

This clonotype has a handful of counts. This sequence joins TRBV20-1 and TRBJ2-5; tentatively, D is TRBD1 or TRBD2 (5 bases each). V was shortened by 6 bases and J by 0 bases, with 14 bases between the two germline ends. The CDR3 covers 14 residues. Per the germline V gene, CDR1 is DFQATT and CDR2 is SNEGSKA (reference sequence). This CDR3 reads CSASRGGYQETQYF. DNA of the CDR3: TGCAGTGCGAGTCGGGGCGGGTACCAAGAGACCCAGTACTTC.

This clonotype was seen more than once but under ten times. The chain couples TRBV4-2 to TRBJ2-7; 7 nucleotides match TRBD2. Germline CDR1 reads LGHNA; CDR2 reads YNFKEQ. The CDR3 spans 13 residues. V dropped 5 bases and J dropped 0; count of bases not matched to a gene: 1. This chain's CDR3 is CASSGRDSYEQYF. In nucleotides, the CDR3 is TGTGCCAGCAGCGGGAGGGACTCCTACGAGCAGTACTTC.

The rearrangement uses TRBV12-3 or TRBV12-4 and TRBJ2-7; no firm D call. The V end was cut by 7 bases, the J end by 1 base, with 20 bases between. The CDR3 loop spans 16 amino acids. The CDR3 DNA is TGTGCCAGCACCACGCGCTCCTGGGGTAGGTCCTACGAGCAGTACTTC. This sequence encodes CASTTRSWGRSYEQYF.

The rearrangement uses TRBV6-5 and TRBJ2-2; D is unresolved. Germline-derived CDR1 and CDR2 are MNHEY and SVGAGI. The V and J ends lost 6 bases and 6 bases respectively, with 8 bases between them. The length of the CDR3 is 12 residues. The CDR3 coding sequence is TGTGCCAGCAGAAAGGACCCCGGGGAGCTGTTTTTT. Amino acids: CASRKDPGELFF.

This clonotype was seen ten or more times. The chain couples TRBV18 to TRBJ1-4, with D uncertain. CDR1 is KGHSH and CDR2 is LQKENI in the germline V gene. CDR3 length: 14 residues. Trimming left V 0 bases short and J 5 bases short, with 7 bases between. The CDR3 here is CASSPPLRNEKLFF. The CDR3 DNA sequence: TGTGCCAGCTCACCACCCTTGCGAAATGAAAAACTGTTTTTT.

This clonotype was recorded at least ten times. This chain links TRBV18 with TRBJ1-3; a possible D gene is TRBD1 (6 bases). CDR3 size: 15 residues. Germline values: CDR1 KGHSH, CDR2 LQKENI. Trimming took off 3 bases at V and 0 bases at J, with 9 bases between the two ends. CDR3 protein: CASSPQQGSGNTIYF. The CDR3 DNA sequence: TGTGCCAGCTCACCGCAACAGGGCTCTGGAAACACCATATATTTT.

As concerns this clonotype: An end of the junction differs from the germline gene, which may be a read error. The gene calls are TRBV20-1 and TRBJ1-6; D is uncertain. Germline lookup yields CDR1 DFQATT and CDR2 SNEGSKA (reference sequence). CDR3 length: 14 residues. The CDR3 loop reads CSARGVSYNSPPHF. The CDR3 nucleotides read TGCAGTGCTAGAGGAGTCTCCTATAATTCACCCCCCCACTTT.

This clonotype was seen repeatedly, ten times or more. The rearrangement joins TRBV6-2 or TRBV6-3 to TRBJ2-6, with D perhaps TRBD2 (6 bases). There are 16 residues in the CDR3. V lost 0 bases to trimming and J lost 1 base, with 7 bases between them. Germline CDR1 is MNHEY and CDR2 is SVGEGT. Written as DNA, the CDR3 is TGTGCCAGCAGTTACTCGGGGGGATCTGGGGCCAACGTCCTGACTTTC. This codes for CASSYSGGSGANVLTF.

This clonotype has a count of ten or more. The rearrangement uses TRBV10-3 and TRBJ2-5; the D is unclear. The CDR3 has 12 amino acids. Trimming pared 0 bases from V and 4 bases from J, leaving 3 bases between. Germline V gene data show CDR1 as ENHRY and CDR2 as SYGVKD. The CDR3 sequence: CAISESVETQYF. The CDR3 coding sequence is TGTGCCATCAGTGAGTCAGTAGAGACCCAGTACTTC.

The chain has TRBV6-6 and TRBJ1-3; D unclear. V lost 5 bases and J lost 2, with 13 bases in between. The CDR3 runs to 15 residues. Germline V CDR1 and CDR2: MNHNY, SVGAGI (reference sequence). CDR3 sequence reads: CASSDTRAPGNTIYF. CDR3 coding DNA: TGTGCCAGCAGTGACACAAGGGCCCCTGGAAACACCATATATTTT.

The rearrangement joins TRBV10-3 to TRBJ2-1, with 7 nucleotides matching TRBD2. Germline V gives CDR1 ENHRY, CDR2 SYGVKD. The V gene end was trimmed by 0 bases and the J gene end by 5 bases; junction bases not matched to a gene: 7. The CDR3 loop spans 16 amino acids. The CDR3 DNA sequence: TGTGCCATCAGTGAGTCGAGCGGGACCACCGACAATGAGCAGTTCTTC. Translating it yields CAISESSGTTDNEQFF.